Following are 28 T cell receptor beta chains from one sample sequenced in a study of T cell responses to AZD1222 COVID-19 vaccine. The repertoire was sequenced with immunoSEQ multiplex PCR; TCRdb's copy has only in-frame clones and lacks some. Among tens of thousands of clones listed, 70% to 90% were seen once. The sample here was peripheral blood, taken 28 days after the second AZD1222 dose. The receptors were gathered from an adult who received the AZD1222 COVID-19 vaccine.

In DNA, the CDR3 is TGTGCCAGTGACAGGGCGGGGTACGAGCAGTACTTC. Residues: CASDRAGYEQYF. This chain joins TRBV30 and TRBJ2-7, with TRBD1 as a possible D gene (7 bases). V dropped 8 bases and J dropped 4 bases, with 15 bases sitting between them. The CDR3 has 12 amino acids. Germline V gene sequence: CDR1 GTSNPN, CDR2 SVGIG (reference sequence).

The V call is TRBV10-3, the J call TRBJ2-7; 8 nucleotides agree with TRBD2. Germline-derived CDR1 and CDR2 are ENHRY and SYGVKD. There are 13 residues in the CDR3. V lost 7 bases, J lost 5 bases, and 7 bases stayed unmatched. CDR3 loop: CAITTGGKHEQYF. Here the CDR3 DNA reads TGTGCCATCACGACGGGGGGGAAGCACGAGCAGTACTTC.

This chain links TRBV7-6 with TRBJ1-1; D call uncertain. Trimming took off 0 bases at V and 4 bases at J, with 9 bases between the two ends. Germline lookup yields CDR1 SGHVS and CDR2 FNYEAQ. The length of the CDR3 is 14 residues. The CDR3 sequence is CASSLAKGSTEAFF. DNA of the CDR3: TGTGCCAGCAGCTTAGCGAAGGGAAGCACTGAAGCTTTCTTT.

The table lists this clone with a few counts. The chain recombines TRBV15 with TRBJ2-7, with D possibly being TRBD1 (6 bases). Between the trimmed V and J ends, which lost 0 bases and 5 bases, there was a span of 11 bases. CDR3 length: 14 amino acids. Germline assignment: CDR1 LNHNV and CDR2 YYDKDF (reference sequence). The CDR3, as DNA: TGTGCCACCAGCAGAGACAGGGGTGTCGACGAGCAGTACTTC. Amino acid sequence: CATSRDRGVDEQYF.

In DNA, the CDR3 is TGTGCCAGCAGTGGACAGGGTTGGAATGAGCAGTTCTTC. This encodes CASSGQGWNEQFF. The chain carries TRBV6-6 and TRBJ2-1; 8 bases fit TRBD1. The V gene end was trimmed by 5 bases and the J gene end by 7 bases; junction bases not matched to a gene: 4. This CDR3 has 13 residues. CDR1 is MNHNY and CDR2 is SVGAGI in the germline V gene (reference sequence).

The chain has TRBV6-5 and TRBJ1-4; D remains unclear. The V and J ends lost 0 bases and 9 bases respectively, with 11 bases between them. Germline assignment: CDR1 MNHEY and CDR2 SVGAGI. The CDR3 covers 14 residues. The CDR3 region has the DNA TGTGCCAGCAGTTACTCGAAGAGGGATCAAAAACTGTTTTTT. It specifies CASSYSKRDQKLFF.

The CDR3: CASSQDPTSGRTDTQYF. The DNA for the CDR3 is TGCGCCAGCAGCCAAGATCCCACTAGCGGGCGCACAGATACGCAGTATTTT. This chain uses TRBV4-1 with TRBJ2-3; 9 nucleotides line up with TRBD2. The CDR3 loop spans 17 amino acids. CDR1 MGHRA and CDR2 YSYEKL come from the germline V gene. The V gene end was trimmed by 0 bases and the J gene end by 1 base; junction bases not matched to a gene: 5.

The chain employs TRBV20-1 and TRBJ2-5; D not certain. This CDR3 spans 11 amino acids. The germline gives CDR1 DFQATT, CDR2 SNEGSKA (reference sequence). V lost 6 bases to trimming and J lost 5 bases, with 10 bases between them. Written as DNA, the CDR3 is TGCAGTGCCGACTCGGGCGAGACCCAGTACTTC. Amino acids: CSADSGETQYF.

The chain uses TRBV4-3 and TRBJ2-7, with D perhaps TRBD1 (5 bases). CDR3 length equals 15 residues. With 0 bases removed from V and 3 bases from J, the gap between germline ends came to 12 bases. Germline loops: CDR1 LGHNA, CDR2 YSLEER. CDR3 residues: CASSQDRAQLYEQYF. The DNA for the CDR3 is TGCGCCAGCAGCCAAGACAGGGCCCAGCTCTACGAGCAGTACTTC.

This clone was seen a single time. The chain employs TRBV27 and TRBJ1-2; D might be TRBD1 (6 bases). The CDR3 is 12 residues long. Between the trimmed V and J ends, which lost 2 bases and 8 bases, there was a span of 9 bases. From germline, CDR1 is MNHEY and CDR2 SMNVEV (reference sequence). CDR3 in amino acids: CASSLGQGGYTF. The CDR3 nucleotides are TGTGCCAGCAGTTTAGGCCAGGGGGGCTACACCTTC.

The chain is built from TRBV7-2 and TRBJ1-2; 7 bases agree with TRBD1. Trimming removed 6 bases from V and 4 bases from J; junction bases left unmatched: 5. The CDR3 runs 13 residues. CDR1 is SGHTA and CDR2 is FQGNSA in the germline V gene. The CDR3 nucleotides read TGTGCCAGCAGTACCGGACAGGTCTATGGCTACACCTTC. Translating gives CASSTGQVYGYTF. Full variable domain (outside the CDR3, taken from reference TRBV7-2 and TRBJ1-2): GAGVSQSPSNKVTEKGKDVELRCDPISGHTALYWYRQSLGQGLEFLIYFQGNSAPDKSGLPSDRFSAERTGGSVSTLTIQRTQQEDSAVYLCASSTGQVYGYTFGSGTRLTVV.

V gene TRBV28 combines with J gene TRBJ1-3; no clear D. The CDR3 consists of 14 residues. Deletions cut 2 bases from V and 4 bases from J, with 9 bases between. CDR1 is MDHEN and CDR2 is SYDVKM in the germline V gene. This CDR3 reads CASSLGSGGNTIYF. The CDR3 DNA reads as TGTGCCAGCAGTTTAGGGTCCGGAGGAAACACCATATATTTT.

V gene TRBV12-3 or TRBV12-4 combines with J gene TRBJ2-7; TRBD1 matches at 7 bases. The CDR3 has 13 amino acids. The ends lost 4 bases at V and 5 bases at J; junction bases unmatched: 5. CDR3 protein: CASSSDRAHEQYF. The CDR3 region has the DNA TGTGCCAGCAGTTCTGACAGGGCTCACGAGCAGTACTTC.

The chain joins TRBV2 to TRBJ1-2; 8 bases are shared with TRBD1. V shed 7 bases and J 0 bases; nucleotides not matched to a gene: 10. This CDR3 is built from 16 residues. Germline V gives CDR1 SNHLY, CDR2 FYNNEI. The CDR3 nucleotides read TGTGCCAGCACCCAACAGGGGGACACCTCTAACTATGGCTACACCTTC. As protein: CASTQQGDTSNYGYTF. Together with reference TRBV2 and TRBJ1-2, the CDR3 gives the full variable domain: EPEVTQTPSHQVTQMGQEVILRCVPISNHLYFYWYRQILGQKVEFLVSFYNNEISEKSEIFDDQFSVERPDGSNFTLKIRSTKLEDSAMYFCASTQQGDTSNYGYTFGSGTRLTVV.

The sample holds one count of this clone. The genes are TRBV12-3 or TRBV12-4 and TRBJ2-1; D is ambiguous. The CDR3 consists of 11 residues. V was cut by 9 bases and J by 5 bases, with 8 bases left in between. The DNA of the CDR3 is TGTGCCAGTCAGGACGACAATGAGCAGTTCTTC. It specifies CASQDDNEQFF.

The J gene is TRBJ2-5, the V gene TRBV30; D is undetermined. Germline V CDR1 and CDR2: GTSNPN, SVGIG (reference sequence). V was clipped by 4 bases and J by 2 bases, with 8 bases between them. This CDR3 is 12 amino acids long. The CDR3 DNA reads as TGTGCCTGGACCCAGGCGCAAGAGACCCAGTACTTC. The encoded protein is CAWTQAQETQYF.

The CDR3 region has the DNA TGTGCCAGCAGTGACAGGGGGCTTGAGGACACTGAAGCTTTCTTT. This codes for CASSDRGLEDTEAFF. J is TRBJ1-1 and V is TRBV6-1, with 8 bases identical to TRBD1. The length of the CDR3 is 15 residues. V gave up 3 bases and J gave up 3 bases; unmatched junction bases: 6. Looked up from germline, CDR1 is MNHNS and CDR2 is SASEGT.

The chain recombines TRBV7-9 with TRBJ2-1; D is ambiguous. CDR1 is SEHNR and CDR2 is FQNEAQ in the germline V gene (reference sequence). The V gene lost 5 bases and the J gene lost 7 bases, with 18 bases spanning the gap. The CDR3 runs 15 residues. CDR3 sequence (DNA): TGTGCCAGCAGCACAAAAATACGACTGGGGAATGAGCAGTTCTTC. Protein product: CASSTKIRLGNEQFF.

The genes are TRBV13 and TRBJ1-3; tentative D call: TRBD1 (6 bases). The CDR3 is made up of 13 amino acids. Per germline, CDR1 PRHDT and CDR2 FYEKMQ (reference sequence). Written as DNA, the CDR3 is TGTGGAGCCCGACAGGTCTCTGGAAACACCATATATTTT. Translating gives CGARQVSGNTIYF.

This chain joins TRBV3-1 (or the pseudogene TRBV3-2) and TRBJ1-3; D not certain. This CDR3 contains 16 residues. Germline CDR1 and CDR2: LGHDT and YNNKEL (reference sequence). V lost 6 bases, J lost 0 bases, and 15 bases lay in between. The CDR3 protein is CASRPREGSSGNTIYF. The CDR3 nucleotides are TGTGCCAGCAGACCTCGGGAGGGTAGCTCTGGAAACACCATATATTTT.

A remark on this clone: This sample also contains other DNA sequences that code for the same CDR3. The rearrangement joins TRBV7-3 to TRBJ1-1; perhaps TRBD1 as D (6 bases). CDR3 length: 13 amino acids. Germline CDR1 and CDR2: SGHTA and FQGTGA. With 3 bases removed from V and 3 bases from J, the gap between germline ends came to 8 bases. The CDR3 protein is CASSLNRDTEAFF. In DNA form, the CDR3 reads TGTGCCAGCAGCTTGAACAGGGACACTGAAGCTTTCTTT. Supplemented by reference TRBV7-3 and TRBJ1-1, the full variable domain reads GAGVSQTPSNKVTEKGKYVELRCDPISGHTALYWYRQSLGQGPEFLIYFQGTGAADDSGLPNDRFFAVRPEGSVSTLKIQRTERGDSAVYLCASSLNRDTEAFFGQGTRLTVV.

This clone was seen a few times. This chain links TRBV19 with TRBJ1-2, with 12 bases matching TRBD1. The CDR3 totals 15 residues. V was pared by 4 bases and J by 4 bases, with 4 bases of the junction left unmatched. Germline V gene lookup returns CDR1 LNHDA and CDR2 SQIVND (reference sequence). In DNA, the CDR3 is TGTGCCAGTAGTACCGGGACAGGGGGCTTCTATGGCTACACCTTC. Its protein product is CASSTGTGGFYGYTF.

The chain recombines TRBV5-6 with TRBJ2-7, with D tentatively TRBD1 (7 bases). CDR3 length: 15 amino acids. Germline CDR1 SGHDT, CDR2 YYEEEE. Trimming left V 1 base short and J 4 bases short, with 15 bases between. The CDR3 is CASSLSGAGGYEQYF. The DNA for the CDR3 is TGTGCCAGCAGCTTGTCTGGGGCAGGGGGGTACGAGCAGTACTTC.

This chain uses TRBV5-1 with TRBJ2-5, with 8 bases fitting TRBD2. CDR3 length equals 13 residues. The ends lost 5 bases at V and 3 bases at J; junction bases unmatched: 3. Germline loops: CDR1 SGHRS, CDR2 YFSETQ. CDR3 residues: CASRRGLEETQYF. Written as DNA, the CDR3 is TGCGCCAGCAGACGGGGACTAGAAGAGACCCAGTACTTC. The full variable domain, rest sourced from reference TRBV5-1 and TRBJ2-5, is KAGVTQTPRYLIKTRGQQVTLSCSPISGHRSVSWYQQTPGQGLQFLFEYFSETQRNKGNFPGRFSGRQFSNSRSEMNVSTLELGDSALYLCASRRGLEETQYFGPGTRLLVL.

V and J are TRBV5-4 and TRBJ2-7; 8 bases match TRBD1. The CDR3 loop spans 12 amino acids. In germline, CDR1 is SGHNT, CDR2 YYREEE (reference sequence). Trimming removed 0 bases from V and 12 bases from J; junction bases left unmatched: 5. This CDR3 reads CASSLDRGKTYF. The CDR3 DNA sequence: TGTGCCAGCAGCTTGGACAGGGGGAAGACGTACTTC.

In this sample, this clone turned up a few times. This chain connects TRBV5-1 to TRBJ1-3; possible D gene TRBD1, 5 bases. V was pared by 4 bases and J by 4 bases, with 12 bases between. This CDR3 region has 14 residues. Germline assignment: CDR1 SGHRS and CDR2 YFSETQ. The CDR3 here is CASSPRGDGNTIYF. In nucleotides, the CDR3 is TGCGCCAGCAGCCCCCGCGGGGACGGAAACACCATATATTTT.

V usage is TRBV5-4 and J usage is TRBJ1-3, with D hard to call. This CDR3 is 15 amino acids long. Trimming removed 1 base from V and 0 bases from J, with 8 bases in between. Germline assignment: CDR1 SGHNT and CDR2 YYREEE (reference sequence). The CDR3 reads CASSLIGDSGNTIYF. The CDR3 nucleotides are TGTGCCAGCAGCTTGATCGGAGACTCTGGAAACACCATATATTTT.

About this clone: In the same sample, other DNA sequences code for this CDR3. CDR3 in DNA: TGTGCCAGCAGCTTAGAATACGAGCAGTACTTC. As protein: CASSLEYEQYF. The chain employs TRBV7-9 and TRBJ2-7; D uncertain. V lost 1 base and J lost 4, with 2 bases in between. CDR3 length: 11 amino acids. The germline gives CDR1 SEHNR, CDR2 FQNEAQ (reference sequence).